This T cell receptor beta chain derives from a study of T cell repertoires in cytomegalovirus infection. TCRdb used MiXCR to reprocess the reads, holding one entry per CDR3 protein. Seen here are hundreds of thousands of distinct CDR3 sequences, 20% to 25% observed once, and the top ten hold 8%. Points on this clonotype: What it binds is unknown.

This CDR3 region has 14 residues. The germline V and J ends were trimmed by 0 bases and 5 bases, with 11 bases remaining between them. Germline-derived CDR1 and CDR2 are SQVTM and ANQGSEA. General study findings and limits: CMV-specific TCR beta clonotypes restricted by HLA-C were the ones dominating the ex vivo response.

This TCR was sampled from a human donor in good health (CMV status not recorded). Some clones in this sample may be carry-over from other donors' samples. This chain joins TRBV29-1 and TRBJ2-1; TRBD1 or TRBD2 may be the D gene (5 bases each). Material for sequencing was CD8+ T cells from PBMCs. The CDR3 DNA follows: TGCAGCGTTGAAGACAGGGTGGGACACAATGAGCAGTTCTTC. Encoded protein: CSVEDRVGHNEQFF.